This TCR beta chain was sequenced during a study of monozygotic twins with inflammatory bowel disease. Reanalyzing the 5' RACE reads, TCRdb keeps one entry per CDR3 protein, without DNA. The table counts 80,000 or so distinct CDR3 sequences; just under 7.5% lies in the top ten. CDR3 length equals 13 residues. Per the germline V gene, CDR1 is DFQATT and CDR2 is SNEGSKA (reference sequence). The TCR originated in a human donor with ulcerative colitis or Crohn's disease, or a healthy co-twin of an affected twin (not recorded which). The gene calls are TRBV20-1 and TRBJ1-1; TCRdb designates TRBD1, a call that cannot be tested without DNA. The material sequenced was blood. The CDR3 reads CRATGPSNTEAFF.